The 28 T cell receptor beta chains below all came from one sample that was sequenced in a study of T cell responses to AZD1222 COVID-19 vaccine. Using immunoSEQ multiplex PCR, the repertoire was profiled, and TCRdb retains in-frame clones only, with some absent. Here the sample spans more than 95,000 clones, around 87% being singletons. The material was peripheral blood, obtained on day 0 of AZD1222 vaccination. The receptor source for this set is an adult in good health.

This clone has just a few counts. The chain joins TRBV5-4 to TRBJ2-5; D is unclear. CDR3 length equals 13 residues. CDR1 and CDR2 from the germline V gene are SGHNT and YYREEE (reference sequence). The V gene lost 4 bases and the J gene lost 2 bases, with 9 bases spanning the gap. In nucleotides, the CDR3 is TGTGCCAGCAGCAAGGCTATACAAGAGACCCAGTACTTC. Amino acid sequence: CASSKAIQETQYF. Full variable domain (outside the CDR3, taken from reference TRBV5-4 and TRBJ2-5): ETGVTQSPTHLIKTRGQQVTLRCSSQSGHNTVSWYQQALGQGPQFIFQYYREEENGRGNFPPRFSGLQFPNYSSELNVNALELDDSALYLCASSKAIQETQYFGPGTRLLVL.

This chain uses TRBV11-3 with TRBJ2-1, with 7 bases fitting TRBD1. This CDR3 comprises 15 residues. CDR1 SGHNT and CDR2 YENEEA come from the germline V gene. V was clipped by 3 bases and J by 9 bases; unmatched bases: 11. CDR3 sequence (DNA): TGTGCCAGCAGCTTGACAGGGAACACACCGGGTGAGCAGTTCTTC. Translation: CASSLTGNTPGEQFF.

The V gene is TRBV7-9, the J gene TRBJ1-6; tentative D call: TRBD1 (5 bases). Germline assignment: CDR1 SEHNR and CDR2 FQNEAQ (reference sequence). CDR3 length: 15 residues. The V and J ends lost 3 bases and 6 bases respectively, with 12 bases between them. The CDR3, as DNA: TGTGCCAGCAGCTTGGGAGGGGAGAGTAATTCACCCCTCCACTTT. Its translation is CASSLGGESNSPLHF. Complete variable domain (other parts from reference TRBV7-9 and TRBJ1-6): DTGVSQNPRHKITKRGQNVTFRCDPISEHNRLYWYRQTLGQGPEFLTYFQNEAQLEKSRLLSDRFSAERPKGSFSTLEIQRTEQGDSAMYLCASSLGGESNSPLHFGNGTRLTVT.

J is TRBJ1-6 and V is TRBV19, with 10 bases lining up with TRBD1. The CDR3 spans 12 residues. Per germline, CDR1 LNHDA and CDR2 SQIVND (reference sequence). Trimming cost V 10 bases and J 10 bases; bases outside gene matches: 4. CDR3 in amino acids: CATGTGVSPLHF. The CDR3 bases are TGTGCCACCGGGACAGGGGTATCACCCCTCCACTTT.

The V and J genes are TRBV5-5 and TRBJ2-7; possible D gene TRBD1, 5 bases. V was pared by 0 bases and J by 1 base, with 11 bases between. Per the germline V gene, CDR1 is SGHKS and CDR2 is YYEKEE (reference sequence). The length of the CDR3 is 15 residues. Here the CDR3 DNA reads TGTGCCAGCAGCTTGGTTGGACAACCATCCTACGAGCAGTACTTC. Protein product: CASSLVGQPSYEQYF.

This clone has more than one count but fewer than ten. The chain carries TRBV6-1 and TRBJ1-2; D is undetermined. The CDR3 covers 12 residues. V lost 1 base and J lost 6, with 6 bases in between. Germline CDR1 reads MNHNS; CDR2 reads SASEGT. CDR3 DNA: TGTGCCAGCAGTGAAGTTCCTGATGGCTACACCTTC. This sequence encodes CASSEVPDGYTF.

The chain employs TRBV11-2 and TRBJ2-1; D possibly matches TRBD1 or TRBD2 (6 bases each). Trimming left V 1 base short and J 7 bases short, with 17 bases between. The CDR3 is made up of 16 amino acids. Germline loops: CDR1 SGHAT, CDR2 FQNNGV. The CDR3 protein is CASSLVRGEVWNEQFF. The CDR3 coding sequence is TGTGCCAGCAGCTTAGTGAGGGGGGAGGTCTGGAATGAGCAGTTCTTC.

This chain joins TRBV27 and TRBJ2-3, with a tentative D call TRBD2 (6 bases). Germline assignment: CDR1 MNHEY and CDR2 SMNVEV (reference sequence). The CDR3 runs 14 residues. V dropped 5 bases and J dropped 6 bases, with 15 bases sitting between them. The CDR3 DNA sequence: TGTGCCAGCAGTACCCACCGGGAGCCCGATACGCAGTATTTT. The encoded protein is CASSTHREPDTQYF.

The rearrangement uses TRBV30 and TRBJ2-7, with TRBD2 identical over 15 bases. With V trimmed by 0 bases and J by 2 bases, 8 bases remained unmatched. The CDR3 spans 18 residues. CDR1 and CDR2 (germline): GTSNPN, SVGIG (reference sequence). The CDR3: CAWSVFGLAGGNPYEQYF. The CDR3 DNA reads TGTGCCTGGAGTGTATTTGGACTAGCGGGGGGGAACCCCTACGAGCAGTACTTC.

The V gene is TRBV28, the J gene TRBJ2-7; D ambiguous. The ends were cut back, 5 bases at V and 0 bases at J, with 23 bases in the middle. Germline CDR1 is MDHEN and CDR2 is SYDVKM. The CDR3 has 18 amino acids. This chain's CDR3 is CASSPHRKSATSSYEQYF. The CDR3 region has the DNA TGTGCCAGCAGTCCCCACCGTAAGTCTGCGACCAGCTCCTACGAGCAGTACTTC.

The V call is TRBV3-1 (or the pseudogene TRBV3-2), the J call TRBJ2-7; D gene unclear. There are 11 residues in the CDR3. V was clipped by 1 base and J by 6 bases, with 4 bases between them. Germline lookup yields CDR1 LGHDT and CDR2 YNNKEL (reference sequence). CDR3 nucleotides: TGTGCCAGCAGCCAAGCTCGCGAGCAGTACTTC. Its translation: CASSQAREQYF.

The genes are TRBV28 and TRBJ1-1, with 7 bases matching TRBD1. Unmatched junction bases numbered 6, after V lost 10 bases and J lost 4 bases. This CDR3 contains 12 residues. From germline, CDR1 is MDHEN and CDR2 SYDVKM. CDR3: CAIQGEGTEAFF. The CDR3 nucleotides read TGTGCCATCCAGGGGGAGGGCACTGAAGCTTTCTTT.

CDR3 nucleotides: TGTGCCAGCAGCTTGGGGGCCTTGAACACTGAAGCTTTCTTT. Translation: CASSLGALNTEAFF. The V and J genes are TRBV5-4 and TRBJ1-1; D remains unclear. V lost 0 bases and J lost 0, with 6 bases in between. The CDR3 is 14 residues long. Germline V lookup: CDR1 SGHNT, CDR2 YYREEE (reference sequence).

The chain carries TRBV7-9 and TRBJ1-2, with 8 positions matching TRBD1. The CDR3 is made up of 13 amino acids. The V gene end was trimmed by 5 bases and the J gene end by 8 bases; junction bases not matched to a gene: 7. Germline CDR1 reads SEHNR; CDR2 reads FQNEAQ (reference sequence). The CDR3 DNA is TGTGCCAGCAGCGCTGGGACAGGTCGAGGCTACACCTTC. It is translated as CASSAGTGRGYTF.

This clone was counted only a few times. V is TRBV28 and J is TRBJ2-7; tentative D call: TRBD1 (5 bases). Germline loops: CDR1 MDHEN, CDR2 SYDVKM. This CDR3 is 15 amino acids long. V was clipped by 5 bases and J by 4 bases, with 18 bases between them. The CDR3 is CASSPNFKQVYEQYF. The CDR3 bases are TGTGCCAGCAGTCCAAACTTCAAACAGGTGTACGAGCAGTACTTC. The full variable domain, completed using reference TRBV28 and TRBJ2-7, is DVKVTQSSRYLVKRTGEKVFLECVQDMDHENMFWYRQDPGLGLRLIYFSYDVKMKEKGDIPEGYSVSREKKERFSLILESASTNQTSMYLCASSPNFKQVYEQYFGPGTRLTVT.

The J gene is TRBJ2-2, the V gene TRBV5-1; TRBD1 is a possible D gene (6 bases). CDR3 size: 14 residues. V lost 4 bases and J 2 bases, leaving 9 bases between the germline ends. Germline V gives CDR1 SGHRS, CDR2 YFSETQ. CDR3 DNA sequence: TGCGCCAGCAGCGGGGACAAAAACACCGGGGAGCTGTTTTTT. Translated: CASSGDKNTGELFF.

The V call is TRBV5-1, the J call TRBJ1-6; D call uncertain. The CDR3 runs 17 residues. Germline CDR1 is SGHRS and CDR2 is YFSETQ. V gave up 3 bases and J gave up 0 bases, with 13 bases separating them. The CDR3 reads CASSSDGVSSYNSPLHF. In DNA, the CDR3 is TGCGCCAGCAGCTCGGACGGAGTGAGCTCCTATAATTCACCCCTCCACTTT. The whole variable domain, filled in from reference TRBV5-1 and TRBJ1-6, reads KAGVTQTPRYLIKTRGQQVTLSCSPISGHRSVSWYQQTPGQGLQFLFEYFSETQRNKGNFPGRFSGRQFSNSRSEMNVSTLELGDSALYLCASSSDGVSSYNSPLHFGNGTRLTVT.

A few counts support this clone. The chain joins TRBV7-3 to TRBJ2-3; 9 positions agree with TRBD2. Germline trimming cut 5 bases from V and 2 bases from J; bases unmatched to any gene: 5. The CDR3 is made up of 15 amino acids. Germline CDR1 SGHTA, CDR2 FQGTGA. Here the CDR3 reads CASSKLAGLTDTQYF. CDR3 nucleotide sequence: TGTGCCAGCAGCAAACTAGCGGGCCTCACAGATACGCAGTATTTT.

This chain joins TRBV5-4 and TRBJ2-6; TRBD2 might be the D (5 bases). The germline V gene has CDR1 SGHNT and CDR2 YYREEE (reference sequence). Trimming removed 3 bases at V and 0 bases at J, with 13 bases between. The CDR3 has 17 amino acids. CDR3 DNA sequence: TGTGCCAGCAGCTCAGGACTTATGAGCTCTGGGGCCAACGTCCTGACTTTC. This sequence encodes CASSSGLMSSGANVLTF.

This CDR3 reads CASSSPDRRFYEQYF. CDR3 in DNA: TGTGCCAGTAGTTCCCCGGACAGACGATTTTACGAGCAGTACTTC. The chain links TRBV19 to TRBJ2-7; tentatively, D is TRBD1 (6 bases). The ends were cut back, 5 bases at V and 4 bases at J, with 18 bases in the middle. The germline V gene encodes CDR1 LNHDA and CDR2 SQIVND (reference sequence). The CDR3 has 15 amino acids. Based on the CDR3 plus reference TRBV19 and TRBJ2-7, the full variable domain is DGGITQSPKYLFRKEGQNVTLSCEQNLNHDAMYWYRQDPGQGLRLIYYSQIVNDFQKGDIAEGYSVSREKKESFPLTVTSAQKNPTAFYLCASSSPDRRFYEQYFGPGTRLTVT.

The CDR3 here is CASSLAQRGMQTQYF. The CDR3 DNA reads TGTGCCAGCAGCTTAGCGCAGCGGGGGATGCAGACCCAGTACTTC. The chain employs TRBV7-9 and TRBJ2-5; 8 positions match TRBD2. With V trimmed by 0 bases and J by 6 bases, 6 bases remained unmatched. Per germline, CDR1 SEHNR and CDR2 FQNEAQ (reference sequence). This CDR3 region has 15 residues.

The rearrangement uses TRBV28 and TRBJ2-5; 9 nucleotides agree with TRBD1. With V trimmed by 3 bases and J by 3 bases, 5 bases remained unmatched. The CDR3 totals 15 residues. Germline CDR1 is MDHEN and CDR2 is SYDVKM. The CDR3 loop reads CASSFVGQGKETQYF. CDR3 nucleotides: TGTGCCAGCAGTTTTGTTGGACAGGGGAAAGAGACCCAGTACTTC.

CDR3: CASSEDGASYGYTF. The CDR3 nucleotides are TGTGCCAGCAGTGAGGACGGAGCCTCCTATGGCTACACCTTC. V is TRBV2 and J is TRBJ1-2; D remains unclear. Looked up from germline, CDR1 is SNHLY and CDR2 is FYNNEI. CDR3 size: 14 residues. With 3 bases removed from V and 4 bases from J, the gap between germline ends came to 12 bases.

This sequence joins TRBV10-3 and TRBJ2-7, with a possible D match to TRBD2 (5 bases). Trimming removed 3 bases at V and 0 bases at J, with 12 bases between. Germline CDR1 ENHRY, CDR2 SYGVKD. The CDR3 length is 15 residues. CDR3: CAISDRAVSSYEQYF. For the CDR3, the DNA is TGTGCCATCAGTGACAGAGCGGTTAGCTCCTACGAGCAGTACTTC.

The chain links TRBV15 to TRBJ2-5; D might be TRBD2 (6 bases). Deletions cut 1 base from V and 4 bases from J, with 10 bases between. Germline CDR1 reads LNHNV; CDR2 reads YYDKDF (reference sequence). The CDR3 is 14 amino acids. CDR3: CATSRVGGRETQYF. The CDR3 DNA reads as TGTGCCACCAGCAGAGTAGGAGGGAGAGAGACCCAGTACTTC.

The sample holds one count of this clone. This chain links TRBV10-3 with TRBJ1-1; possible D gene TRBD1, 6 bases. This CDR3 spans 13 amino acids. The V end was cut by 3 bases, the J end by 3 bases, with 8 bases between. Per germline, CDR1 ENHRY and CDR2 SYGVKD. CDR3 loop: CAISDRGDTEAFF. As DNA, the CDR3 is TGTGCCATCAGTGACAGGGGAGACACTGAAGCTTTCTTT.

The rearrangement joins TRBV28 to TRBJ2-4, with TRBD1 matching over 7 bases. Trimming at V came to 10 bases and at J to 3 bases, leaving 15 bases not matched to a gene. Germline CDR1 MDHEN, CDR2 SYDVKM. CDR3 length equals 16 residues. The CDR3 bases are TGTGCCATCCTCTCCCGCACAGGGGTCGGCAAAAACATTCAGTACTTC. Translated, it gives CAILSRTGVGKNIQYF.

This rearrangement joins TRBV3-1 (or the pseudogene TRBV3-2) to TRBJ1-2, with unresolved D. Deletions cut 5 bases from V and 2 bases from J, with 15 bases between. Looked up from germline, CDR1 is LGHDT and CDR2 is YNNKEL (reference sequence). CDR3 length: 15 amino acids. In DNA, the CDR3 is TGTGCCAGCAGCAGTACACCCGGAGTAAACTATGGCTACACCTTC. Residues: CASSSTPGVNYGYTF.